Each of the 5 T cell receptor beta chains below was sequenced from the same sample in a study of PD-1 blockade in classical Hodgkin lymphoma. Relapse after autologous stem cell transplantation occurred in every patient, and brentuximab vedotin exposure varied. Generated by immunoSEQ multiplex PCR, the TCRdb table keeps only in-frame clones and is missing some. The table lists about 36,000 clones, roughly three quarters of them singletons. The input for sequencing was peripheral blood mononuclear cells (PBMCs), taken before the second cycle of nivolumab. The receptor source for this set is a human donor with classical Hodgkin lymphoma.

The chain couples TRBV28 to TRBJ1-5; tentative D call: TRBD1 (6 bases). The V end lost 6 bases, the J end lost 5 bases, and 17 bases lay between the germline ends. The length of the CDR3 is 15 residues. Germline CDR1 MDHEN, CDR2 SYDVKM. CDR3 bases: TGTGCCAGCAGACCCGAGGGGGGGGTCTATCAGCCCCAGCATTTT. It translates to CASRPEGGVYQPQHF.

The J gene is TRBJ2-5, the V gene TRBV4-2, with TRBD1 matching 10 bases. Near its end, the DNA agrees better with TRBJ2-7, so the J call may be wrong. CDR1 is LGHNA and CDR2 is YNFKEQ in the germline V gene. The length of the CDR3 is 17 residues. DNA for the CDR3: TGTGCCAGCAGCCAATTAGATTGGGGACAGGGGACCTACGAGCAGTACTTC. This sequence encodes CASSQLDWGQGTYEQYF.

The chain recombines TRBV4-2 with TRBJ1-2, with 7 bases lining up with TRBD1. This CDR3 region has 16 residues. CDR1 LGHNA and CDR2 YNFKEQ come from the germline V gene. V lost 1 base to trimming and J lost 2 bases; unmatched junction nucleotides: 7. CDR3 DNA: TGTGCCAGCAGCCAAGGAGAGGGGGCGTCGAACTATGGCTACACCTTC. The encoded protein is CASSQGEGASNYGYTF.

The CDR3 DNA reads TGCGCCAGCAGGAGACAGGGTAACACCGGGGAGCTGTTTTTT. Translating it yields CASRRQGNTGELFF. This sequence joins TRBV10-2 and TRBJ2-2, with 7 bases lining up with TRBD1. V was clipped by 6 bases and J by 2 bases; unmatched bases: 3. This CDR3 comprises 14 residues. CDR1 is WSHSY, CDR2 SAAADI, per germline.

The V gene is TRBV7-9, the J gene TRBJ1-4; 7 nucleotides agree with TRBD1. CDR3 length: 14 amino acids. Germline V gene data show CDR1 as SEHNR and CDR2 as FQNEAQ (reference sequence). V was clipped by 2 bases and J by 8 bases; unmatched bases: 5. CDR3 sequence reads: CASSLTTGEEKLFF. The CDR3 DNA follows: TGTGCCAGCAGCTTAACAACAGGGGAGGAAAAACTGTTTTTT.